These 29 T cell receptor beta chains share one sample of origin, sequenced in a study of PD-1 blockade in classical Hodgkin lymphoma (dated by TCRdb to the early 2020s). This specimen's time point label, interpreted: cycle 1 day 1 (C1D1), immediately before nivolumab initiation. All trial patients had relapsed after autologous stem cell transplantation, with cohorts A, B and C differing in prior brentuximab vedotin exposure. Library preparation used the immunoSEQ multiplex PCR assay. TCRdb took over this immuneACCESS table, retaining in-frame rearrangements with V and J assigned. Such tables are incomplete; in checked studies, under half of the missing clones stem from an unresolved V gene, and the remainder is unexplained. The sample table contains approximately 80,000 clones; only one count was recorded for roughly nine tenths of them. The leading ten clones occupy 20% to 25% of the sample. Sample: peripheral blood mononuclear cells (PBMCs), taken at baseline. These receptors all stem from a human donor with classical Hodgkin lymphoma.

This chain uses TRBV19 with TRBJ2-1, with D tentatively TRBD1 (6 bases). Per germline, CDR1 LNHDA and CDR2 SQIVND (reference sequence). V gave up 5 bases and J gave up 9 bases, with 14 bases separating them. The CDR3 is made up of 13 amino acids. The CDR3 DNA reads TGTGCCAGTAGTTCACAGGGATTCGGTGAGCAGTTCTTC. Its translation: CASSSQGFGEQFF. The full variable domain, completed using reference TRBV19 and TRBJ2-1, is DGGITQSPKYLFRKEGQNVTLSCEQNLNHDAMYWYRQDPGQGLRLIYYSQIVNDFQKGDIAEGYSVSREKKESFPLTVTSAQKNPTAFYLCASSSQGFGEQFFGPGTRLTVL.

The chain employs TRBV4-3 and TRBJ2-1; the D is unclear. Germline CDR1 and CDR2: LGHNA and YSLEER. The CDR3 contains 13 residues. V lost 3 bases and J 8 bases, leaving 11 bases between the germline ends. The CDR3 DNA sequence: TGCGCCAGCAGCCAGGAAGATATGTATGAGCAGTTCTTC. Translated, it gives CASSQEDMYEQFF.

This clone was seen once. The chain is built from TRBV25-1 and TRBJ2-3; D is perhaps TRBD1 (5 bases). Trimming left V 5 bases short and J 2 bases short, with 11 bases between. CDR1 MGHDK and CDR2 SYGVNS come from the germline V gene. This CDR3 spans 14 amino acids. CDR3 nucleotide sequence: TGTGCCAGCAGTCGGGCAGGGCCCACAGATACGCAGTATTTT. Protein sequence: CASSRAGPTDTQYF.

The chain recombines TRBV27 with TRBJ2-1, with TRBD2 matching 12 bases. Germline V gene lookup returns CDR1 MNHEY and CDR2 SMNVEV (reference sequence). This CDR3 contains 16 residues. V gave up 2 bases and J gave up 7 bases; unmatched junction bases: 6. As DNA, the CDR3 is TGTGCCAGCAGTTTACGTGGGACTAGCGGGCCGAATGAGCAGTTCTTC. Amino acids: CASSLRGTSGPNEQFF.

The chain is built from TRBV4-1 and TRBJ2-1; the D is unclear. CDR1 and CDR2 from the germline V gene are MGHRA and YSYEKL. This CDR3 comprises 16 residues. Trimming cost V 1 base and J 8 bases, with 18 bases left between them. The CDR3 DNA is TGCGCCAGCAGCCAAGTCAATCTAGTTAAATTTGATGAGCAGTTCTTC. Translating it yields CASSQVNLVKFDEQFF.

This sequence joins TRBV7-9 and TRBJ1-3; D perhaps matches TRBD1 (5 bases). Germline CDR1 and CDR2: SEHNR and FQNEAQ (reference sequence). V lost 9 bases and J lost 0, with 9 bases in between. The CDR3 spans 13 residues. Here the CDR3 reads CASGGNSGNTIYF. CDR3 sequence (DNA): TGTGCCAGTGGGGGGAACTCTGGAAACACCATATATTTT.

The CDR3 spells CASSPAGTGDGYTF. In DNA, the CDR3 is TGTGCCAGCAGCCCGGCCGGGACAGGGGATGGCTACACCTTC. The rearrangement links TRBV7-9 to TRBJ1-2; 10 bases align to TRBD1. After removal of 5 bases from V and 6 bases from J, the junction contained 6 bases not matched to a gene. Germline V gives CDR1 SEHNR, CDR2 FQNEAQ (reference sequence). The CDR3 sequence is 14 residues long. The whole variable domain, remainder taken from reference TRBV7-9 and TRBJ1-2, is DTGVSQNPRHKITKRGQNVTFRCDPISEHNRLYWYRQTLGQGPEFLTYFQNEAQLEKSRLLSDRFSAERPKGSFSTLEIQRTEQGDSAMYLCASSPAGTGDGYTFGSGTRLTVV.

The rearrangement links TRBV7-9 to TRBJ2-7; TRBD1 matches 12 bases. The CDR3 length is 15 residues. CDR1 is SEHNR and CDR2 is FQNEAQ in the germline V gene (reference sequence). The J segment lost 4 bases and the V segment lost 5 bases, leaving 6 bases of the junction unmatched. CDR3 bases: TGTGCCAGCAGCCCGGGACAGGGGGCTGAGTACGAGCAGTACTTC. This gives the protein CASSPGQGAEYEQYF.

CDR3 region: CASSHQPLGVDEQFF. The CDR3 coding sequence is TGTGCCAGCAGCCACCAACCCCTGGGGGTCGATGAGCAGTTCTTC. This sequence joins TRBV7-2 and TRBJ2-1; perhaps D is TRBD1 or TRBD2 (5 bases each). CDR1 is SGHTA and CDR2 is FQGNSA in the germline V gene. V dropped 5 bases and J dropped 8 bases, with 19 bases sitting between them. This CDR3 has 15 residues.

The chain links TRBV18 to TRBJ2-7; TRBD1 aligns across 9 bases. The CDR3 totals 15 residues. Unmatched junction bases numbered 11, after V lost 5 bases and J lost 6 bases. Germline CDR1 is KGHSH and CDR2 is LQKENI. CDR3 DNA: TGTGCCAGCTCAGCAGCTGCCGGGACAGGGCGCGAGCAGTACTTC. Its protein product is CASSAAAGTGREQYF.

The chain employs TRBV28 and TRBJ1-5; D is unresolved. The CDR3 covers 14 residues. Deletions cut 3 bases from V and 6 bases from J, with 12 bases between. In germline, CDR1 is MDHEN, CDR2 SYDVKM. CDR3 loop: CASSFLDTIQPQHF. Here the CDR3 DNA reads TGTGCCAGCAGTTTTTTAGACACAATTCAGCCCCAGCATTTT.

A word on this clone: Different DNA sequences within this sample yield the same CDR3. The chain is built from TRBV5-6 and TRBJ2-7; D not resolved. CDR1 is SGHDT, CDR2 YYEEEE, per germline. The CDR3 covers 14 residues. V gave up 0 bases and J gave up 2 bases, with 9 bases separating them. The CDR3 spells CASSLAAGTYEQYF. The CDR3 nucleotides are TGTGCCAGCAGCTTGGCGGCTGGAACCTACGAGCAGTACTTC.

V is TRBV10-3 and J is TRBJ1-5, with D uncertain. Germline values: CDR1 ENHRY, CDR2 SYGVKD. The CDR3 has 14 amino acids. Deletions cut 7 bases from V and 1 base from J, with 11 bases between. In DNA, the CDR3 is TGTGCCATCAAGGACTTGGGCAGCAATCAGCCCCAGCATTTT. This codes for CAIKDLGSNQPQHF.

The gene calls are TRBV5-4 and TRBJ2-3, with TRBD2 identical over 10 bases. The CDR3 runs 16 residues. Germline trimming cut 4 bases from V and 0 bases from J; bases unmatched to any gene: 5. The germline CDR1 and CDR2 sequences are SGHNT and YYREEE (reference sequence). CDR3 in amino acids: CASSLWTSGSTDTQYF. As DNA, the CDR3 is TGTGCCAGCAGCCTGTGGACTAGCGGTAGCACAGATACGCAGTATTTT.

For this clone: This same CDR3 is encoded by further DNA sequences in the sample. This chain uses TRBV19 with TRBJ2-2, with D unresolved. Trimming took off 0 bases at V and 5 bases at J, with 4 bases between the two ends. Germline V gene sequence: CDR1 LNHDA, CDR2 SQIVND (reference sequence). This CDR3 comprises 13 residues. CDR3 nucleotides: TGTGCCAGTAGTATAGAGGGGACCGGGGAGCTGTTTTTT. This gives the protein CASSIEGTGELFF. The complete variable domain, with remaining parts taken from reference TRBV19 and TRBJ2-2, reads DGGITQSPKYLFRKEGQNVTLSCEQNLNHDAMYWYRQDPGQGLRLIYYSQIVNDFQKGDIAEGYSVSREKKESFPLTVTSAQKNPTAFYLCASSIEGTGELFFGEGSRLTVL.

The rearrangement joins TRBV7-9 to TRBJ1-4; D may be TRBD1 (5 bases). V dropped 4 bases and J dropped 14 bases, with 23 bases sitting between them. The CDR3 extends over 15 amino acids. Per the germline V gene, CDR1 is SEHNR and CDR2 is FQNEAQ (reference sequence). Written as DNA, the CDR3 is TGTGCCAGCAGCTCCCTCGTAGCGGCTCAGGGTCCCCTGTTTTTT. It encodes CASSSLVAAQGPLFF.

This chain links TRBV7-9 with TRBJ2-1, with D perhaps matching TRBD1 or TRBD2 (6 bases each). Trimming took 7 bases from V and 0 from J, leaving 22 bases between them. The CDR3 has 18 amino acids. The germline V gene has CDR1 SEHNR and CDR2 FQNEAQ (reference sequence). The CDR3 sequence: CASTYNRGHSSSYNEQFF. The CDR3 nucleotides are TGTGCCAGCACCTACAATCGGGGGCACAGCAGCTCCTACAATGAGCAGTTCTTC.

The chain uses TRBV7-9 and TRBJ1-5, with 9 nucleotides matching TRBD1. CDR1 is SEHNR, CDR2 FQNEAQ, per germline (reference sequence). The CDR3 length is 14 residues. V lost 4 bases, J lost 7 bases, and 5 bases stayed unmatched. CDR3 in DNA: TGTGCCAGCAGCTCCCGGGACAGGGTGCAGCCCCAGCATTTT. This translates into CASSSRDRVQPQHF.

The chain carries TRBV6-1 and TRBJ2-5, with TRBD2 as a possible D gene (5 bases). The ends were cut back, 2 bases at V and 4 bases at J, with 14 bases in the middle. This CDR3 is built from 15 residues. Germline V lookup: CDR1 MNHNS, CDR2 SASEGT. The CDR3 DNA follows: TGTGCCAGCAGTGAATTTACTAGGCATCGAGAGACCCAGTACTTC. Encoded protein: CASSEFTRHRETQYF.

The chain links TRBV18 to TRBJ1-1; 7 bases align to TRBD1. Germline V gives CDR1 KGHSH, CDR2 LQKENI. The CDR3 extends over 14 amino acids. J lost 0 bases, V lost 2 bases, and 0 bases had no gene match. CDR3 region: CASSPTGVNTEAFF. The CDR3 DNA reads TGTGCCAGCTCACCAACAGGGGTGAACACTGAAGCTTTCTTT.

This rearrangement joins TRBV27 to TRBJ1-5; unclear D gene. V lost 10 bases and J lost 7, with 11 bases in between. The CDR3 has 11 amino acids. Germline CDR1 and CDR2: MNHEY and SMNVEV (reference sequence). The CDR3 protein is CATGKEQPQHF. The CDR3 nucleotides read TGTGCCACAGGCAAGGAGCAGCCCCAGCATTTT.

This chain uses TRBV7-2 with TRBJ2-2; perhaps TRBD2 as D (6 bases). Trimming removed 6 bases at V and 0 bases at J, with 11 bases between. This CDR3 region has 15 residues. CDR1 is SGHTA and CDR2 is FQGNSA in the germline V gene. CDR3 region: CASRPLATNTGELFF. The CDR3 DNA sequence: TGTGCCAGCAGACCTCTAGCGACGAACACCGGGGAGCTGTTTTTT.

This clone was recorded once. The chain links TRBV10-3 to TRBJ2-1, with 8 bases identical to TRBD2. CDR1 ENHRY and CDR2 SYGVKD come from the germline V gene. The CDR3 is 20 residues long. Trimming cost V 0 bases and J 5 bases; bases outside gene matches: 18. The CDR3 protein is CAISESNAVNGGGVNNEQFF. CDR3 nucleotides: TGTGCCATCAGTGAGTCCAATGCCGTAAACGGGGGGGGAGTGAACAATGAGCAGTTCTTC.

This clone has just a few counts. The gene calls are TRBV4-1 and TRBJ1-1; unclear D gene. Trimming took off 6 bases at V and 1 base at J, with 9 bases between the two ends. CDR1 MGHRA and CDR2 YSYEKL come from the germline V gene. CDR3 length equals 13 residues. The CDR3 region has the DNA TGCGCCAGCAGACCAGCCCGGAACACTGAAGCTTTCTTT. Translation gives CASRPARNTEAFF.

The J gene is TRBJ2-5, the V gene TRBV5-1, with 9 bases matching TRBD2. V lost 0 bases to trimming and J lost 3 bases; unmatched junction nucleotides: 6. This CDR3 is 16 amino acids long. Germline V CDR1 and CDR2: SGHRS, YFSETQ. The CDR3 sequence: CASSLAGGRVKETQYF. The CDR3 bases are TGCGCCAGCAGCTTGGCTGGCGGGAGGGTGAAAGAGACCCAGTACTTC.

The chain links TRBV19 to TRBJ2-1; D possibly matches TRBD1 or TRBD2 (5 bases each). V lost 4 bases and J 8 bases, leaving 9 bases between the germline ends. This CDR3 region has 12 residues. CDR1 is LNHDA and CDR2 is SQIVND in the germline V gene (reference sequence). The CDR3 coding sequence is TGTGCCAGTAGTACTAGGGGACATGAGCAGTTCTTC. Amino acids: CASSTRGHEQFF.

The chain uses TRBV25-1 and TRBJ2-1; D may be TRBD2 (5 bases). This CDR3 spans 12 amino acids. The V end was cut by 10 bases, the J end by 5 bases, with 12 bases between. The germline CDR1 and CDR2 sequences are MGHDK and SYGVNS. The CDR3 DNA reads TGTGCCACGGTGCGACTAAACAATGAGCAGTTCTTC. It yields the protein CATVRLNNEQFF.

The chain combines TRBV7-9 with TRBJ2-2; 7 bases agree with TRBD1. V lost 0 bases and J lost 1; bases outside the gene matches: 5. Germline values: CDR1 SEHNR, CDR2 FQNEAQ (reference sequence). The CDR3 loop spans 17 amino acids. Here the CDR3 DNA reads TGTGCCAGCAGCTTAGCTGTGGGACAGCTGAACACCGGGGAGCTGTTTTTT. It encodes CASSLAVGQLNTGELFF.

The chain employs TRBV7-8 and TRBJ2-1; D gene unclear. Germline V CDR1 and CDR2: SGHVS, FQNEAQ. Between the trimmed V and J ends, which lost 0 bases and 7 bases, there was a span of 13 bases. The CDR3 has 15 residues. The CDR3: CASSLARVEPNEQFF. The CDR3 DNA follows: TGTGCCAGCAGCTTAGCACGGGTAGAGCCGAATGAGCAGTTCTTC.